The T cell receptor (beta chain) under discussion was sequenced for a study of Graves' ophthalmopathy and Graves' hyperthyroidism. Study results and limitations: The model reached 55% to 71% sensitivity and roughly 72% specificity for predicting ophthalmopathy progression. Most expanded thyroid clonotypes above 0.001 frequency also appeared in blood.

As diagnostic evidence, clinical symptoms, serum thyroxine, TRAb, thyroid ultrasound and orbital computed tomography were relied upon. There are 15 residues in the CDR3. The germline V gene encodes CDR1 MGHRA and CDR2 YSYEKL. The trim removed 0 bases at V and 5 bases at J, leaving 5 bases unmatched. This clonotype was counted ten times or more. The antigen is not known. The TCR beta CDR3 regions underwent amplification from RNA transcripts. Second-round multiplex PCR came after a first-round RT-PCR that employed HTBI primers. Each CDR3 protein is one row after TCRdb ran MiXCR on the multiplex PCR reads. The table shows about 550,000 distinct CDR3 sequences, with just under 40% occurring only once.

Sequencing was carried out using peripheral blood or thyroid tissue (not recorded which). The TCR originated in an adult man with Graves' hyperthyroidism. This chain joins TRBV4-1 and TRBJ2-5, with 8 bases that match TRBD1. The CDR3 sequence: CASSQDRQGIETQYF. CDR3 DNA sequence: TGCGCCAGCAGCCAAGATCGACAGGGGATCGAGACCCAGTACTTC.